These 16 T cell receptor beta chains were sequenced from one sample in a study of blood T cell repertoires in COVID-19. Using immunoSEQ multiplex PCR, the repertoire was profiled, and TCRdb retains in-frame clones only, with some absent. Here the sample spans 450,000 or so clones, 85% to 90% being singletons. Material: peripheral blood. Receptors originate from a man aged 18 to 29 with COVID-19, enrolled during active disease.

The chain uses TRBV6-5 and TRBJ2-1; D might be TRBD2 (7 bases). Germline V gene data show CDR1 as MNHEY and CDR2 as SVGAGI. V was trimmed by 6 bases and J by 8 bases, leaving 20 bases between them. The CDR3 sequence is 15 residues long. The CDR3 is CASSPEGGGSHEQFF. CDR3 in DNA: TGTGCCAGCAGCCCCGAGGGGGGGGGCAGCCATGAGCAGTTCTTC.

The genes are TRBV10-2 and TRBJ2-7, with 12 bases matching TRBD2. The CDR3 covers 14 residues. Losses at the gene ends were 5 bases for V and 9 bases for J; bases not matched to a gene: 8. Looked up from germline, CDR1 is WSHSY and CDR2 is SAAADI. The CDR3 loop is CASSRTSGKVRQYF. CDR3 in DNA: TGCGCCAGCAGTCGGACTAGCGGGAAGGTCAGGCAGTACTTC.

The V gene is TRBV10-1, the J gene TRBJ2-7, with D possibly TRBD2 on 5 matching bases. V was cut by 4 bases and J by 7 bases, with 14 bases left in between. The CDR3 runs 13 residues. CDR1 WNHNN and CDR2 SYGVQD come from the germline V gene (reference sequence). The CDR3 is CASSARTSGEQYF. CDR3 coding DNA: TGCGCCAGCAGTGCGAGGACCTCGGGGGAGCAGTACTTC.

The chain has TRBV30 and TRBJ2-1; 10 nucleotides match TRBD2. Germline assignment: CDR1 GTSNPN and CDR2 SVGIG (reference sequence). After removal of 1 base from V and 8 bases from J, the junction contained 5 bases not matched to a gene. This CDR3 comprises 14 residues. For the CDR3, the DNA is TGTGCCTGGAGTGATTTAGCGGGAGGTTATGAGCAGTTCTTC. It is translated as CAWSDLAGGYEQFF.

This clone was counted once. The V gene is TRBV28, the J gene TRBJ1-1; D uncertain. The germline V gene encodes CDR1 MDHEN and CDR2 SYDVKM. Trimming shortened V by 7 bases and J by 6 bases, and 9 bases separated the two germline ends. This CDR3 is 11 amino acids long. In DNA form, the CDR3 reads TGTGCCAGCACCGGGTGGGCTGAAGCTTTCTTT. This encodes CASTGWAEAFF.

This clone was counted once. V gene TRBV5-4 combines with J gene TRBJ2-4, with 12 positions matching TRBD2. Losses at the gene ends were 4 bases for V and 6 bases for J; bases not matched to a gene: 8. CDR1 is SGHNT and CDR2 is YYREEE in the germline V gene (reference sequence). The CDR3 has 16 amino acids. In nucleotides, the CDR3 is TGTGCCAGCAGCCTAGCGGGAGGGTCATTGGTAAACATTCAGTACTTC. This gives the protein CASSLAGGSLVNIQYF. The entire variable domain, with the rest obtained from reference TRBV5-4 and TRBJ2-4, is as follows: ETGVTQSPTHLIKTRGQQVTLRCSSQSGHNTVSWYQQALGQGPQFIFQYYREEENGRGNFPPRFSGLQFPNYSSELNVNALELDDSALYLCASSLAGGSLVNIQYFGAGTRLSVL.

The CDR3, as DNA: TGTGCCAGCAGCCAAGATCGCGGTAGGGGTTCCACAGATACGCAGTATTTT. Translating gives CASSQDRGRGSTDTQYF. The chain has TRBV3-1 (or the pseudogene TRBV3-2) and TRBJ2-3; a possible D gene is TRBD1 (5 bases). Germline values: CDR1 LGHDT, CDR2 YNNKEL (reference sequence). The V end lost 0 bases, the J end lost 2 bases, and 15 bases lay between the germline ends. This CDR3 spans 17 amino acids.

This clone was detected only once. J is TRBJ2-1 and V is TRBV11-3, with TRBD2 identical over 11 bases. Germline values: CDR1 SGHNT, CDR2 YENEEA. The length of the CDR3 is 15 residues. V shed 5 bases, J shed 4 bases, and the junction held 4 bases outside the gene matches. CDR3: CASSLGLAAYNEQFF. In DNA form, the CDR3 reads TGTGCCAGCAGCCTGGGACTAGCGGCTTACAATGAGCAGTTCTTC. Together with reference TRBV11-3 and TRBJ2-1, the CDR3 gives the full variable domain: EAGVVQSPRYKIIEKKQPVAFWCNPISGHNTLYWYLQNLGQGPELLIRYENEEAVDDSQLPKDRFSAERLKGVDSTLKIQPAELGDSAVYLCASSLGLAAYNEQFFGPGTRLTVL.

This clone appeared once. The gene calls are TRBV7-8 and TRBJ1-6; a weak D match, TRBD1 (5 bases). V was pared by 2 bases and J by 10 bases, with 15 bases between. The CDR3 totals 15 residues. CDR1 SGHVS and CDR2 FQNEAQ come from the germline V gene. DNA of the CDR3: TGTGCCAGCAGCTTAACTCCAGGGTTAGGGTCACCCCTCCACTTT. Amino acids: CASSLTPGLGSPLHF. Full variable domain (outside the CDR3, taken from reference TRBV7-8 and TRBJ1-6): GAGVSQSPRYKVAKRGQDVALRCDPISGHVSLFWYQQALGQGPEFLTYFQNEAQLDKSGLPSDRFFAERPEGSVSTLKIQRTQQEDSAVYLCASSLTPGLGSPLHFGNGTRLTVT.

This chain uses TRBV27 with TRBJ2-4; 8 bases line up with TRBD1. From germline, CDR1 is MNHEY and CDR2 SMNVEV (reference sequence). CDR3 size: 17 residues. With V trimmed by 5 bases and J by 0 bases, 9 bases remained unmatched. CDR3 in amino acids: CASSRQGSILAKNIQYF. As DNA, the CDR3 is TGTGCCAGCAGTCGACAGGGGTCCATACTAGCCAAAAACATTCAGTACTTC.

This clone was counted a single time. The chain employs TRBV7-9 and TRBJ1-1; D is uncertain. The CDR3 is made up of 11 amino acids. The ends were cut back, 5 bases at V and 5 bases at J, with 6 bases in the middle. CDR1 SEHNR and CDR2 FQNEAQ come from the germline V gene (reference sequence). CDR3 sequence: CASSLRTEAFF. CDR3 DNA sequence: TGTGCCAGCAGCCTTCGGACTGAAGCTTTCTTT.

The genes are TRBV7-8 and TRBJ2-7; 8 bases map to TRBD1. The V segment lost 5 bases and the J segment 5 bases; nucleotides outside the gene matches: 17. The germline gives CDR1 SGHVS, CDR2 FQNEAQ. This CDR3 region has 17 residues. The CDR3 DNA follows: TGTGCCAGCAGCCCCCCGAAATCTAGGACAGGGACCAACGAGCAGTACTTC. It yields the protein CASSPPKSRTGTNEQYF.

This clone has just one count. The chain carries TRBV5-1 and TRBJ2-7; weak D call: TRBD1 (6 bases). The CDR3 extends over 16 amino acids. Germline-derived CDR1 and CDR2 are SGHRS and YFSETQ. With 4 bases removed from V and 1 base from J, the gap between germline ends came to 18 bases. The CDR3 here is CASSTGGGLHSYEQYF. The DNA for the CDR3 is TGCGCCAGCAGCACTGGGGGCGGTCTACATTCCTACGAGCAGTACTTC.

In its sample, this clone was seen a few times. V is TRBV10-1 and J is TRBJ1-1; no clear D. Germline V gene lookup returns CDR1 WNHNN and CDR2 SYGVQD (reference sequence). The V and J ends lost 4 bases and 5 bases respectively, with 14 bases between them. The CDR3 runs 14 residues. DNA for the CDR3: TGCGCCAGCAGTGTCACGGTAAGAGGAACTGAAGCTTTCTTT. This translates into CASSVTVRGTEAFF.

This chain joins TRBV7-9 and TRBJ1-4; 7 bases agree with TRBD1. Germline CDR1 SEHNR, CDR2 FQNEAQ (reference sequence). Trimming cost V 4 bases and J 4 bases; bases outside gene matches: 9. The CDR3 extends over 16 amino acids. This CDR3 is CASSSIAGTDNEKLFF. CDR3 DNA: TGTGCCAGCAGCTCGATAGCCGGGACAGATAATGAAAAACTGTTTTTT.

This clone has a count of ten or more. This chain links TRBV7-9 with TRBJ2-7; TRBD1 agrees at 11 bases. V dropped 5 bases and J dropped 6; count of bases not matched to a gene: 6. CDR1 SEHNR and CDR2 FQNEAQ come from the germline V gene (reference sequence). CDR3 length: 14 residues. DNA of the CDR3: TGTGCCAGCAGCGCTCGGACAGGGGGCGGCGAGCAGTACTTC. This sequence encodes CASSARTGGGEQYF.